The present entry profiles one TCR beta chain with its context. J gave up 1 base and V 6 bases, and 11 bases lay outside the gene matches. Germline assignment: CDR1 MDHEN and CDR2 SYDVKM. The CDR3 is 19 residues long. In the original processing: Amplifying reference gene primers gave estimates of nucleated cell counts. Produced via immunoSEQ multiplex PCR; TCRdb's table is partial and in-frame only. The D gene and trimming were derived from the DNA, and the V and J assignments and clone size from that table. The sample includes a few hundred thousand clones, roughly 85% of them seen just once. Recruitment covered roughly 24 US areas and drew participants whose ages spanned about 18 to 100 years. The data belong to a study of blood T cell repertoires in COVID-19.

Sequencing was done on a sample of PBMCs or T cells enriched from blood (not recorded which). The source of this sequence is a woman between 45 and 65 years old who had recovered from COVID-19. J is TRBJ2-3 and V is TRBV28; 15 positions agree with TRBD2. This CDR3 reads CASRLPGLAGGIGTDTQYF. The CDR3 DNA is TGTGCCAGCAGGCTACCGGGACTAGCGGGGGGAATAGGCACAGATACGCAGTATTTT.